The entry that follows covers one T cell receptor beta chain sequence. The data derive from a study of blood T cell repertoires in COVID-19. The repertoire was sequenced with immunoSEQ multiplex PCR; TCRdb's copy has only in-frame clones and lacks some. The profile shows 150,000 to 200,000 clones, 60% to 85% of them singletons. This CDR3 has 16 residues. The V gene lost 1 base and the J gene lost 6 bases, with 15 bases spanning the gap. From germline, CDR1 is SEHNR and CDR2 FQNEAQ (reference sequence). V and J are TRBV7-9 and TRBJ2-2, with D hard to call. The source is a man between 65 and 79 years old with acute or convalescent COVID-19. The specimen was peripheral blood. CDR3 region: CASSLDFQLLAGELFF. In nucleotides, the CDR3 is TGTGCCAGCAGCTTAGACTTTCAACTATTGGCCGGGGAGCTGTTTTTT.